Listed below are T cell receptor beta chains from one sample, sequenced in a study of cytomegalovirus exposure and HLA in healthy donors. The assay was immunoSEQ multiplex PCR, and TCRdb's table has in-frame clones only and misses some. The sample holds roughly 130,000 clones, roughly 80% seen once. The sequenced sample was PBMCs. Source of these receptors: a man between 18 and 29 years old in good health and CMV-seronegative. The CDR3 runs from the conserved cysteine through the conserved F or W. A D gene is named only where the DNA matches it firmly. Clone size appears in some rows only: once, few, many, or a class for an expanded clone.

d_call: NA; clone_size: NA; cdr3_length: 14; v_call: TRBV27; j_call: TRBJ2-1; cdr3_aa: CASSALATYNEQFF; cdr3_nt: TGTGCCAGCAGCGCATTGGCCACCTACAATGAGCAGTTCTTC
d_call: NA; clone_size: NA; cdr3_length: 12; v_call: TRBV6-5; j_call: TRBJ2-7; cdr3_aa: CASTDRAYEQYF; cdr3_nt: TGTGCCAGCACGGACAGAGCCTACGAGCAGTACTTC
d_call: NA; clone_size: NA; cdr3_length: 14; v_call: TRBV11-2; j_call: TRBJ1-2; cdr3_aa: CASSLDQGTYGYTF; cdr3_nt: TGTGCCAGCAGCTTAGATCAGGGAACCTATGGCTACACCTTC
d_call: TRBD1; clone_size: NA; cdr3_length: 14; v_call: TRBV19; j_call: TRBJ1-5; cdr3_aa: CASNLGQGGQPQHF; cdr3_nt: TGTGCCAGTAACCTGGGACAGGGGGGCCAGCCCCAGCATTTT
d_call: NA; clone_size: NA; cdr3_length: 17; v_call: TRBV4-2; j_call: TRBJ1-1; cdr3_aa: CASSQPSGGRTNTEAFF; cdr3_nt: TGTGCCAGCAGCCAACCCTCGGGGGGCAGGACGAACACTGAAGCTTTCTTT
d_call: NA; clone_size: few; cdr3_length: 17; v_call: TRBV4-3; j_call: TRBJ1-4; cdr3_aa: CASSQEIGQGQGEKLFF; cdr3_nt: TGCGCCAGCAGCCAAGAGATAGGGCAGGGTCAGGGTGAAAAACTGTTTTTT
d_call: NA; clone_size: NA; cdr3_length: 17; v_call: TRBV15; j_call: TRBJ1-6; cdr3_aa: CATSRVRGAGYNSPLHF; cdr3_nt: TGTGCCACCAGCAGGGTCCGGGGAGCGGGCTATAATTCACCCCTCCACTTT
d_call: TRBD1; clone_size: NA; cdr3_length: 15; v_call: TRBV5-1; j_call: TRBJ1-1; cdr3_aa: CASTRDRAGGTEAFF; cdr3_nt: TGCGCCAGCACCAGGGACAGGGCGGGCGGCACTGAAGCTTTCTTT
d_call: TRBD1; clone_size: NA; cdr3_length: 15; v_call: TRBV27; j_call: TRBJ1-2; cdr3_aa: CASSPFDRGNYGYTF; cdr3_nt: TGTGCCAGCAGTCCTTTCGACAGGGGCAACTATGGCTACACCTTC
d_call: TRBD1; clone_size: NA; cdr3_length: 13; v_call: TRBV19; j_call: TRBJ1-2; cdr3_aa: CASSKGTGNGYTF; cdr3_nt: TGTGCCAGTAGTAAAGGGACAGGGAATGGCTACACCTTC
d_call: NA; clone_size: once; cdr3_length: 12; v_call: TRBV2; j_call: TRBJ2-5; cdr3_aa: CASSEVRETQYF; cdr3_nt: TGTGCCAGCAGTGAAGTTCGGGAGACCCAGTACTTC
d_call: NA; clone_size: NA; cdr3_length: 14; v_call: TRBV27; j_call: TRBJ2-7; cdr3_aa: CASSLRARGNEQYF; cdr3_nt: TGTGCCAGCAGTTTAAGGGCCAGGGGAAACGAGCAGTACTTC
d_call: TRBD1; clone_size: NA; cdr3_length: 13; v_call: TRBV6-5; j_call: TRBJ2-3; cdr3_aa: CASTSTGADTQYF; cdr3_nt: TGTGCCAGCACTTCTACAGGGGCAGATACGCAGTATTTT
d_call: TRBD1; clone_size: once; cdr3_length: 14; v_call: TRBV10-3; j_call: TRBJ1-1; cdr3_aa: CAISGDSMNTEAFF; cdr3_nt: TGTGCCATCAGTGGGGACAGCATGAACACTGAAGCTTTCTTT
d_call: TRBD1; clone_size: NA; cdr3_length: 12; v_call: TRBV27; j_call: TRBJ1-2; cdr3_aa: CASTGTGYGYTF; cdr3_nt: TGTGCCAGCACAGGGACAGGGTATGGCTACACCTTC
d_call: NA; clone_size: NA; cdr3_length: 14; v_call: TRBV27; j_call: TRBJ1-3; cdr3_aa: CASSFTGAGNTIYF; cdr3_nt: TGTGCCAGCAGTTTCACGGGGGCTGGAAACACCATATATTTT
d_call: NA; clone_size: NA; cdr3_length: 15; v_call: TRBV9; j_call: TRBJ1-2; cdr3_aa: CASSVAGQAGDGYTF; cdr3_nt: TGTGCCAGCAGCGTAGCGGGCCAGGCAGGGGATGGCTACACCTTC
d_call: TRBD1; clone_size: NA; cdr3_length: 15; v_call: TRBV6-1; j_call: TRBJ2-7; cdr3_aa: CASRKAGQGTYEQYF; cdr3_nt: TGTGCTAGCAGAAAAGCAGGACAGGGAACCTACGAGCAGTACTTC
d_call: TRBD1; clone_size: NA; cdr3_length: 14; v_call: TRBV7-8; j_call: TRBJ1-2; cdr3_aa: CASSNIQGIYGYTF; cdr3_nt: TGTGCCAGCAGCAATATACAGGGGATATATGGCTACACCTTC
d_call: TRBD1; clone_size: NA; cdr3_length: 17; v_call: TRBV6-1; j_call: TRBJ2-3; cdr3_aa: CASSEAPLTGMTDTQYF; cdr3_nt: TGTGCCAGCAGTGAAGCGCCTTTGACAGGGATGACAGATACGCAGTATTTT
d_call: TRBD1; clone_size: NA; cdr3_length: 14; v_call: TRBV7-2; j_call: TRBJ2-1; cdr3_aa: CASSPGGQLNEQFF; cdr3_nt: TGTGCCAGCAGCCCAGGGGGACAGCTTAATGAGCAGTTCTTC
d_call: NA; clone_size: NA; cdr3_length: 17; v_call: TRBV9; j_call: TRBJ2-5; cdr3_aa: CASSVDPVGGGQETQYF; cdr3_nt: TGTGCCAGCAGCGTAGATCCGGTAGGGGGGGGCCAAGAGACCCAGTACTTC
d_call: NA; clone_size: NA; cdr3_length: 15; v_call: TRBV7-8; j_call: TRBJ1-5; cdr3_aa: CASSLGLGRNQPQHF; cdr3_nt: TGTGCCAGCAGCTTGGGCTTGGGGCGCAATCAGCCCCAGCATTTT
d_call: TRBD1; clone_size: NA; cdr3_length: 21; v_call: TRBV7-6; j_call: TRBJ1-1; cdr3_aa: CASSLASGTGGAGLLDTEAFF; cdr3_nt: TGTGCCAGCAGCTTAGCATCCGGGACAGGGGGCGCCGGTCTTTTGGACACTGAAGCTTTCTTT
d_call: NA; clone_size: NA; cdr3_length: 16; v_call: TRBV7-2; j_call: TRBJ2-7; cdr3_aa: CASSLREASTTYEQYF; cdr3_nt: TGTGCCAGCAGCTTAAGGGAGGCGTCTACTACCTACGAGCAGTACTTC
d_call: NA; clone_size: NA; cdr3_length: 14; v_call: TRBV18; j_call: TRBJ2-1; cdr3_aa: CASSPPPGGSEQFF; cdr3_nt: TGTGCCAGCTCACCACCCCCAGGGGGGAGTGAGCAGTTCTTC
d_call: NA; clone_size: NA; cdr3_length: 16; v_call: TRBV9; j_call: TRBJ2-1; cdr3_aa: CASSVGQGGTYNEQFF; cdr3_nt: TGTGCCAGCAGCGTAGGCCAGGGGGGAACCTACAATGAGCAGTTCTTC
d_call: NA; clone_size: NA; cdr3_length: 16; v_call: TRBV4-1; j_call: TRBJ2-7; cdr3_aa: CASSQFHPGSSYEQYF; cdr3_nt: TGCGCCAGCAGCCAATTTCACCCCGGGAGCTCCTACGAGCAGTACTTC
d_call: NA; clone_size: few; cdr3_length: 15; v_call: TRBV6-1; j_call: TRBJ1-5; cdr3_aa: CASSGGLATNQPQHF; cdr3_nt: TGTGCCAGCAGTGGGGGGCTGGCTACCAATCAGCCCCAGCATTTT
d_call: TRBD2; clone_size: NA; cdr3_length: 16; v_call: TRBV5-4; j_call: TRBJ2-3; cdr3_aa: CASSLGLAGTTDTQYF; cdr3_nt: TGTGCCAGCAGCCTGGGACTAGCGGGGACCACAGATACGCAGTATTTT
d_call: TRBD1; clone_size: NA; cdr3_length: 17; v_call: TRBV13; j_call: TRBJ2-5; cdr3_aa: CASSLGGTALQGETQYF; cdr3_nt: TGTGCCAGCAGCTTAGGCGGGACAGCCCTTCAGGGGGAGACCCAGTACTTC
d_call: TRBD1; clone_size: NA; cdr3_length: 15; v_call: TRBV29-1; j_call: TRBJ1-2; cdr3_aa: CSVEERDRGADGYTF; cdr3_nt: TGCAGCGTTGAAGAACGGGACAGGGGAGCCGATGGCTACACCTTC